This TCR beta chain appears in the sequencing data of a study of shared clonotypes between healthy human individuals. Overall study results and limits: Clonotypes that were shared across a few donors made up roughly 5.2% of naive CD4 clonotypes. The researchers took only blood, and tissue repertoires probably look different. A limitation of the genetic and exposure-history diversity represented arose from few donors.

In germline, CDR1 is LNHDA, CDR2 SQIVND (reference sequence). The CDR3 covers 14 residues. The V gene end was trimmed by 8 bases and the J gene end by 8 bases; junction bases not matched to a gene: 14. Points on this clone: As yet, its antigen is unknown.

The assay was immunoSEQ multiplex PCR, and TCRdb's table has in-frame clones only and misses some. The table records approximately 95,000 clones, less than 80% of them present only once. This sequence joins TRBV19 and TRBJ1-1; 7 bases match TRBD1. The sample taken for sequencing was memory CD8+ T cells sorted from blood. Subset here: CD45RO+ cells pooled with CCR7-negative TemRA cells. The clonotype was recovered from a young man in good health. CDR3 protein: CASGKTQRDSEAFF. As DNA, the CDR3 is TGTGCCAGTGGCAAAACCCAACGGGACAGCGAAGCTTTCTTT.